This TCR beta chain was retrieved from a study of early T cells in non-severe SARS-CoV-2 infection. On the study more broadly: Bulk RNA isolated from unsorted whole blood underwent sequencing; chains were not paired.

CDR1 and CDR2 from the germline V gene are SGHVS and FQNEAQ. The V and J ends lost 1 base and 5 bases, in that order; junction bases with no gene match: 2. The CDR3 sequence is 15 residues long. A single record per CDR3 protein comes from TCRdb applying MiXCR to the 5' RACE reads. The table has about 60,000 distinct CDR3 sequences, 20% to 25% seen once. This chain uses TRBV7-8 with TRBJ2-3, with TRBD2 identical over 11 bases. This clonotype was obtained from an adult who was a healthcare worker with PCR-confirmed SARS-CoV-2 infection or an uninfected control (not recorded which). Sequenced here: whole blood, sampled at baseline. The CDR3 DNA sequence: TGTGCCAGCAGCTTAGTAGCGGGGGGGGTAGATACGCAGTATTTT. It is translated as CASSLVAGGVDTQYF.